This T cell receptor (beta chain) derives from a study of blood T cells in healthy people across ages (dated by TCRdb to between 2014 and 2016). Background for the entire study: In model experiments, template switching captured about one uniquely barcoded TCR beta cDNA molecule for every two T cells. Using deep sequencing normalized with unique cDNA molecular identifiers, the study measured how TCR beta repertoire diversity changes with age. The donors were split into four age groups: young (average 16 years), middle-aged (roughly 40), aged (62) and long-lived (roughly 86). Donors of different ages were randomly distributed across sequencing lanes to avoid experimental bias. The study analyzed two additional independent replicas of 1 million unique cDNA reads from the same blood draw for two donors, one aged 18 to 30 and one aged 80 or older. Findings and caveats that apply to the study as a whole: Observed TCR beta diversity per million T cells fell roughly linearly with age, and a significant reduction was already apparent by age approximately 40. Conclusive comparison of naive and antigen-experienced compartments was prevented by the profiling of bulk unsorted PBMCs. Total diversity estimates from one million sequenced T cells were considered lower bounds and underestimates. Donor CMV infection status was unknown, potentially confounding age-related changes in expanded clonotypes. A strong correlation was found between observed TCR beta diversity and the percentage of naive T cells measured by flow cytometry. Compared with the aged group, more naive CD4+ T cells, fewer expanded clones and increased TCR diversity were shown by the long-lived group, suggesting age selection.

Receptors were amplified or captured by 5' RACE. Sequencer: Illumina HiSeq 2500. A second about 6 to 11 cycle PCR used a sample-barcoded 5' primer and a J-beta primer mix. Each TCR beta cDNA molecule received a unique molecular identifier from a template-switch 5' adaptor carrying 12 random nucleotides. At least 2.5 million CDR3-containing paired-end reads were obtained from each sample. First-strand cDNA was synthesized from all RNA with the Mint cDNA synthesis kit, primed by a TRBC-specific oligonucleotide. Following uracil-DNA glycosylase treatment, a first 18-cycle PCR with universal primers M1SS and BC2_uni_R was performed on all cDNA. As for how the authors treated the data: Normalization of each sample was performed by random selection of 1 million high-quality reads, each carrying a distinct molecular identifier. Reads with shared molecular identifiers were discarded instead of being binned into consensus sequences. MiTCR, run with a Q25 quality threshold and the strictest error-elimination algorithm, handled CDR3 identification, clonotype clustering and error correction. A nonparametric unseen species model with Euler transformation was used to estimate lower-bound total TCR beta diversity. The raw public reads went through TCRdb reprocessing: fastp at Q25, MiXCR clone calling, in-frame beta chains kept. Rows are combined by CDR3 protein, so each entry shows the most common genes and DNA. The V and J calls here are based on TCRdb, not the publication. In all, the sample holds 1.2 million to 1.5 million distinct CDR3 sequences, and around 42% of those were seen once. The top ten constitute 7.9% of the sample.

This clonotype was detected a few times. The antigen it recognizes is unknown. No base-level quality is on record; no much larger clone is a single base apart. Donors were approximately 42 systemically healthy Caucasian individuals from Russia aged 6 to 90 years. Around 9.7 milliliters of peripheral blood were collected from each donor into EDTA-treated Vacutainer tubes. Ficoll-Paque density-gradient centrifugation was used to isolate PBMCs, with at least 7 million per sample. Total RNA, at least 5 micrograms per sample, was extracted from PBMCs with Trizol reagent. For every donor, an aliquot of PBMCs went through flow cytometry to measure the percentages of naive CD45RAhigh/CD27high T cells. Between the V and J ends, shortened by 5 bases and 7 bases respectively, the junction contains 14 bases. The CDR3 contains 12 residues, cysteine and phenylalanine counted. The only DNA kept is the CDR3, 36 bases in frame from the first base. CDR1 and CDR2 are read off the germline V gene (reference sequence) as DFQATT and SNEGSKA.

The receptor's source is a woman aged 18-30 years in good health. The chain links TRBV20-1 with TRBJ1-2, with no reliable assignment of the D segment. The specimen sequenced was blood. The DNA reads as follows: TGCAGTGCTCCGATCGACTCCTTTGGCTACACCTTC. It translates to CSAPIDSFGYTF.